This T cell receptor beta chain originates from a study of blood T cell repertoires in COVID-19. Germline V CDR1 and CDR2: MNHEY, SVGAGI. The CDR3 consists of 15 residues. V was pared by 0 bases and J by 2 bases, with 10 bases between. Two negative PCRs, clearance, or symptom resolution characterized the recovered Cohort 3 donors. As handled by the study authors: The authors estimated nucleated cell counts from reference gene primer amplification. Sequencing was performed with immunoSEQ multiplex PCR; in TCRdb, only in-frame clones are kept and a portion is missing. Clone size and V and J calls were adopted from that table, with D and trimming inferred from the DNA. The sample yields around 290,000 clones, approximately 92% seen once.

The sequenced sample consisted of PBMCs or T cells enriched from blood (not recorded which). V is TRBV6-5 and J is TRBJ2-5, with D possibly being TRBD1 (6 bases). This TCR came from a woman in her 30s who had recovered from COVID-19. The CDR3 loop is CASSYSYRGQETQYF. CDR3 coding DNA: TGTGCCAGCAGTTACTCGTATAGGGGGCAAGAGACCCAGTACTTC.